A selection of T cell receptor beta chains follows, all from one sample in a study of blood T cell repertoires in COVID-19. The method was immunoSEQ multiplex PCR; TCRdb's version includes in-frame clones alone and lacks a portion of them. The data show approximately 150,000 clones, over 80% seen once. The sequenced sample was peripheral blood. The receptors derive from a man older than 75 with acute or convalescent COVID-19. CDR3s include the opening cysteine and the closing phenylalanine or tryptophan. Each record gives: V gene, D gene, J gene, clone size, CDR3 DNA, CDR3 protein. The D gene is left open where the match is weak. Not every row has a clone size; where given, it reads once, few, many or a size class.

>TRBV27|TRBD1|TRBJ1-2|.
TGTGCCAGCAGTGAGCGGGACAGGCTAACGGGGACGTATGGCTACACCTTC
CASSERDRLTGTYGYTF
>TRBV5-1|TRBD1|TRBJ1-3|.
TGCGCCAGCAGCTTGGGCGGGACAGCTAACTCTGGAAACACCATATATTTT
CASSLGGTANSGNTIYF
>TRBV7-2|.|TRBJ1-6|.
TGTGCCAGCAGCTTACTCGGGACTGGAAATTCACCCCTCCACTTT
CASSLLGTGNSPLHF
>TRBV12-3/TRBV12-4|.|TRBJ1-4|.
TGTGCCAGCAGTCCACAGGGTTATGGAAAACTGTTTTTT
CASSPQGYGKLFF
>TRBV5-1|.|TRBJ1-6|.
TGCGCCAGCAGCCCGGACTGGGCCCCCATTATCGATAATTCACCCCTCCACTTT
CASSPDWAPIIDNSPLHF
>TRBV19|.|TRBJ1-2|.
TGTGCCAGTAGTTCGATCGGGGTAGAAGGCTACACCTTC
CASSSIGVEGYTF
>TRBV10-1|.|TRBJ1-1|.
TGCGCCAGCAGTGAGATCCACGAAGCTTGGGCTTTCTTT
CASSEIHEAWAFF
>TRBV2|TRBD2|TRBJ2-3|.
TGTGCCAGCAAGATAGCGGGAGGGCCTGGAGATACGCAGTATTTT
CASKIAGGPGDTQYF
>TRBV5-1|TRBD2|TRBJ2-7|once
TGCGCCAGCAGCATAGGACCGGGACTAGCAGGCGAGCAGTACTTC
CASSIGPGLAGEQYF
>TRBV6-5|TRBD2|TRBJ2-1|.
TGTGCCAGCAGTTCGACTAGCATCTCCTACAATGAGCAGTTCTTC
CASSSTSISYNEQFF
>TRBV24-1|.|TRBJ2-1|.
TGTGCCACCAGTGGATCAGGGATGGACAATGAGCAGTTCTTC
CATSGSGMDNEQFF
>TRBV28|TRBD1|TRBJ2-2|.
TGTGCCAGCAGGCCAGGGGGCGCAGGGACCGGGGAGCTGTTTTTT
CASRPGGAGTGELFF
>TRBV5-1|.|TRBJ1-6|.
TGCGCCAGCAGCTTGCAAGGGCCCAGGGGATTATCACCCCTCCACTTT
CASSLQGPRGLSPLHF
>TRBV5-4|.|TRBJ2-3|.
TGTGCCAGCGGCAGGGCAGGCACAGATACGCAGTATTTT
CASGRAGTDTQYF
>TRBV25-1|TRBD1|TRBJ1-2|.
TGTGCCAGCAGTGATCCCGGACAGGGGGGGAGGTATGGCTACACCTTC
CASSDPGQGGRYGYTF
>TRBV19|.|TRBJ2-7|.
TGTGCCAGTAGTATTAAGGGGGATCTCTACGAGCAGTACTTC
CASSIKGDLYEQYF
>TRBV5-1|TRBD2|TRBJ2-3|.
TGCGCCAGCAGCTTGGAAGTAGCGGGAGCATCGGATACGCAGTATTTT
CASSLEVAGASDTQYF
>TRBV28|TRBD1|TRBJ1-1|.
TGTGCCAGCGACTCCGGGACAGGGGGTCAGAACACTGAAGCTTTCTTT
CASDSGTGGQNTEAFF
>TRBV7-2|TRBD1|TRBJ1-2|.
TGTGCCAGCAGCTACTACAGGGGGGGTACGGGCTACACCTTC
CASSYYRGGTGYTF
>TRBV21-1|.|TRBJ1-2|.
TGTGCCAGCAGCCCGGGAGGAGGCTTC
CASSPGGGF
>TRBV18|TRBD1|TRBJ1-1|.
TGTGCCAGCTCACTTGACAGGGGAGGTGAGGCTTTCTTT
CASSLDRGGEAFF
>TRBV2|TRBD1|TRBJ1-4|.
TGTGCCTGCAACCGGGACAGGGGACCAACTAATGAAAAACTGTTTTTT
CACNRDRGPTNEKLFF
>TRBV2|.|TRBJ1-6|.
TGTGCCAGCAGTGGCTTCGGTCGGGGAAATAATTCACCCCTCCACTTT
CASSGFGRGNNSPLHF
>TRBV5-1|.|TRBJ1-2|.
TGCGCCAGCAGCCCCCCGACGGGGAACGGCTACACCTTC
CASSPPTGNGYTF